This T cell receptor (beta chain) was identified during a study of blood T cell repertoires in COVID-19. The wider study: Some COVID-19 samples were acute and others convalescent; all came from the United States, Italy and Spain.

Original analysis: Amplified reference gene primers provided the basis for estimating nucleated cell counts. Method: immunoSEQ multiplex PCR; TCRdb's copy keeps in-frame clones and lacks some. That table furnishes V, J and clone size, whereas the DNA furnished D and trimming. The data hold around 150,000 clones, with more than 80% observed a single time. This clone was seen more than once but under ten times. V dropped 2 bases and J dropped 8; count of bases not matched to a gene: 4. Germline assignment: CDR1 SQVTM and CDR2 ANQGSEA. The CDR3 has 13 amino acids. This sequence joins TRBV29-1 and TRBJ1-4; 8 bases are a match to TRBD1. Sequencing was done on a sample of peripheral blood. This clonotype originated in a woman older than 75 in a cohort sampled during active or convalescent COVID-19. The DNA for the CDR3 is TGCAGCGTTGAAAGGACAGGGAACGAAAAACTGTTTTTT. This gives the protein CSVERTGNEKLFF.